Shown below are 25 T cell receptor beta chains from a single sample sequenced in a study of cytomegalovirus exposure and HLA in healthy donors. 13 Jbeta primers and 60 Vbeta primers were used for the PCR. Some clones are missing from TCRdb's copy, which holds only in-frame ones; the method was immunoSEQ multiplex PCR. The repertoire table contains around 35,000 clones. Specimen: PBMCs. These receptors originate from a woman in her thirties or forties in good health and CMV-seropositive.

V is TRBV5-1 and J is TRBJ2-2; 10 positions match TRBD2. J was trimmed by 6 bases and V by 0 bases; bases with no gene match: 8. Germline assignment: CDR1 SGHRS and CDR2 YFSETQ. This CDR3 has 17 residues. CDR3 residues: CASSLEGLAGDSGELFF. The CDR3 DNA reads as TGCGCCAGCAGCTTGGAGGGTCTAGCGGGAGATTCCGGGGAGCTGTTTTTT.

This rearrangement joins TRBV15 to TRBJ1-4, with D maybe TRBD1 (5 bases). Germline CDR1 reads LNHNV; CDR2 reads YYDKDF (reference sequence). V shed 8 bases and J shed 3 bases, with 16 bases lying between them. There are 15 residues in the CDR3. The CDR3 region is CATGLGGVANEKLFF. The CDR3 coding sequence is TGTGCCACCGGCCTGGGGGGGGTGGCTAATGAAAAACTGTTTTTT.

The V and J genes are TRBV6-5 and TRBJ2-7, with 8 bases matching TRBD2. Trimming cost V 4 bases and J 5 bases; bases outside gene matches: 7. Looked up from germline, CDR1 is MNHEY and CDR2 is SVGAGI. This CDR3 has 14 residues. The CDR3 DNA reads TGTGCCAGCAGTTTTCGGGGGGGCCGGGACGAGCAGTACTTC. It is translated as CASSFRGGRDEQYF.

DNA of the CDR3: TGTGCCAGCTCAACCAAGAGTTCTCGGGACTATTACACAGATACGCAGTATTTT. This encodes CASSTKSSRDYYTDTQYF. The chain is built from TRBV18 and TRBJ2-3, with 7 bases that match TRBD2. CDR1 is KGHSH, CDR2 LQKENI, per germline. The CDR3 length is 18 residues. The V gene end was trimmed by 5 bases and the J gene end by 2 bases; junction bases not matched to a gene: 16. Based on the CDR3 plus reference TRBV18 and TRBJ2-3, the full variable domain is NAGVMQNPRHLVRRRGQEARLRCSPMKGHSHVYWYRQLPEEGLKFMVYLQKENIIDESGMPKERFSAEFPKEGPSILRIQQVVRGDSAAYFCASSTKSSRDYYTDTQYFGPGTRLTVL.

The chain employs TRBV5-1 and TRBJ2-7; 9 nucleotides line up with TRBD1. Germline CDR1 and CDR2: SGHRS and YFSETQ. The CDR3 covers 14 residues. The trim removed 3 bases at V and 5 bases at J, leaving 6 bases unmatched. The CDR3 spells CASSSGQGVNEQYF. CDR3 sequence (DNA): TGCGCCAGCAGCTCGGGACAGGGAGTCAACGAGCAGTACTTC.

J is TRBJ2-7 and V is TRBV4-1, with 8 positions matching TRBD1. CDR3 length equals 15 residues. Germline V gene data show CDR1 as MGHRA and CDR2 as YSYEKL. Losses at the gene ends were 6 bases for V and 3 bases for J; bases not matched to a gene: 10. The CDR3: CASRRDRLPIYEQYF. DNA for the CDR3: TGCGCCAGCAGACGGGACAGGCTTCCCATCTACGAGCAGTACTTC.

The CDR3 DNA sequence: TGTGCCAGCAGCACCCGGGACAGACCTCAGGAGCAGTACTTC. Translated, it gives CASSTRDRPQEQYF. The V and J genes are TRBV2 and TRBJ2-7, with TRBD1 matching over 7 bases. The CDR3 totals 14 residues. The V gene end was trimmed by 6 bases and the J gene end by 7 bases; junction bases not matched to a gene: 12. Per the germline V gene, CDR1 is SNHLY and CDR2 is FYNNEI.

The chain uses TRBV19 and TRBJ2-3; D might be TRBD2 (7 bases). CDR3 length equals 13 residues. Germline assignment: CDR1 LNHDA and CDR2 SQIVND (reference sequence). With 5 bases removed from V and 5 bases from J, the gap between germline ends came to 11 bases. The CDR3 bases are TGTGCCAGTAGTTCGAGGGGGGGAGATACGCAGTATTTT. Its translation: CASSSRGGDTQYF.

The rearrangement uses TRBV27 and TRBJ2-7; 10 bases map to TRBD2. The CDR3 has 16 amino acids. The germline V gene has CDR1 MNHEY and CDR2 SMNVEV (reference sequence). V lost 5 bases and J lost 2; bases outside the gene matches: 9. Written as DNA, the CDR3 is TGTGCCAGCAGTACTCGCTCTAGCGGGAGTCCCTACGAGCAGTACTTC. Translation: CASSTRSSGSPYEQYF.

V usage is TRBV11-2 and J usage is TRBJ2-7; 8 bases match TRBD1. The CDR3 extends over 15 amino acids. With 5 bases clipped from V and 6 bases from J, the junction kept 12 bases outside the gene matches. Germline assignment: CDR1 SGHAT and CDR2 FQNNGV. CDR3 coding DNA: TGTGCCAGCAGCCTAAGTTGGGACAGGACATTCGAGCAGTACTTC. Its protein is CASSLSWDRTFEQYF.

The chain uses TRBV7-2 and TRBJ2-7; perhaps TRBD2 as D (5 bases). The germline V gene encodes CDR1 SGHTA and CDR2 FQGNSA. The CDR3 is 15 residues long. Deletions cut 5 bases from V and 6 bases from J, with 20 bases between. For the CDR3, the DNA is TGTGCCAGCAGCCCTCGGACTCGACCCCCCGGCGAGCAGTACTTC. This sequence encodes CASSPRTRPPGEQYF.

The chain carries TRBV2 and TRBJ1-1, with D tentatively TRBD1 (6 bases). Germline values: CDR1 SNHLY, CDR2 FYNNEI. There are 14 residues in the CDR3. Deletions cut 4 bases from V and 1 base from J, with 10 bases between. CDR3 in amino acids: CASSVQGRNTEAFF. The CDR3 DNA reads as TGTGCCAGCAGTGTACAGGGAAGGAACACTGAAGCTTTCTTT.

The chain has TRBV15 and TRBJ1-2; a possible D gene is TRBD1 (6 bases). Germline V CDR1 and CDR2: LNHNV, YYDKDF (reference sequence). There are 13 residues in the CDR3. V lost 3 bases, J lost 8 bases, and 13 bases lay in between. CDR3 protein: CATSSTSGVGYTF. The CDR3 bases are TGTGCCACCAGCAGTACTTCAGGGGTAGGCTACACCTTC. Full variable domain (outside the CDR3, taken from reference TRBV15 and TRBJ1-2): DAMVIQNPRYQVTQFGKPVTLSCSQTLNHNVMYWYQQKSSQAPKLLFHYYDKDFNNEADTPDNFQSRRPNTSFCFLDIRSPGLGDTAMYLCATSSTSGVGYTFGSGTRLTVV.

V gene TRBV2 combines with J gene TRBJ1-6; 7 nucleotides align to TRBD1. With 6 bases clipped from V and 5 bases from J, the junction kept 4 bases outside the gene matches. Germline loops: CDR1 SNHLY, CDR2 FYNNEI. The CDR3 has 14 residues. The CDR3 region has the DNA TGTGCCAGCAGACCGGGACAGAATAATTCACCCCTCCACTTT. Amino acids: CASRPGQNNSPLHF.

This chain uses TRBV13 with TRBJ2-1; 7 bases align to TRBD2. This CDR3 has 13 amino acids. Losses at the gene ends were 2 bases for V and 10 bases for J; bases not matched to a gene: 5. CDR1 and CDR2 from the germline V gene are PRHDT and FYEKMQ (reference sequence). The DNA of the CDR3 is TGTGCCAGCAGCTTATCGGGGGGTTTGGAGCAGTTCTTC. It yields the protein CASSLSGGLEQFF.

The V and J genes are TRBV7-2 and TRBJ2-7; 12 positions agree with TRBD2. Unmatched junction bases numbered 17, after V lost 4 bases and J lost 4 bases. CDR3 length: 19 residues. The germline V gene has CDR1 SGHTA and CDR2 FQGNSA. CDR3 nucleotides: TGTGCCAGCAGCTCCCGGACAGGGTATGCTAGCGGGGGGGCTTACGAGCAGTACTTC. Encoded protein: CASSSRTGYASGGAYEQYF.

The V gene is TRBV4-1, the J gene TRBJ1-3, with 7 bases that match TRBD1. In germline, CDR1 is MGHRA, CDR2 YSYEKL. The CDR3 is made up of 17 amino acids. V dropped 1 base and J dropped 2; count of bases not matched to a gene: 8. This CDR3 is CASSQADREITGNTIYF. The CDR3 DNA is TGCGCCAGCAGCCAAGCCGACAGGGAGATCACTGGAAACACCATATATTTT.

V and J are TRBV6-5 and TRBJ2-7, with D possibly TRBD1 on 6 matching bases. Per germline, CDR1 MNHEY and CDR2 SVGAGI. The CDR3 contains 15 residues. Trimming pared 0 bases from V and 7 bases from J, leaving 16 bases between. DNA for the CDR3: TGTGCCAGCAGTTACTCTAGGTTGGGGGCTAGGGAGCAGTACTTC. Translating it yields CASSYSRLGAREQYF.

The chain combines TRBV30 with TRBJ1-1; weak D call: TRBD1 (5 bases). Between the trimmed V and J ends, which lost 3 bases and 2 bases, there was a span of 16 bases. This CDR3 region has 15 residues. Germline-derived CDR1 and CDR2 are GTSNPN and SVGIG (reference sequence). CDR3 nucleotide sequence: TGTGCCTGGAGGGGCGCCCCTCAGGGAAACACTGAAGCTTTCTTT. Amino acids: CAWRGAPQGNTEAFF.

The chain combines TRBV27 with TRBJ1-6; a possible D gene is TRBD1 (5 bases). The CDR3 has 15 residues. Germline loops: CDR1 MNHEY, CDR2 SMNVEV (reference sequence). Trimming left V 3 bases short and J 6 bases short, with 12 bases between. The CDR3 spells CASSFGIQVNSPLHF. The CDR3 DNA sequence: TGTGCCAGCAGTTTTGGGATACAGGTTAATTCACCCCTCCACTTT.

This rearrangement joins TRBV13 to TRBJ2-7; D ambiguous. Germline CDR1 and CDR2: PRHDT and FYEKMQ (reference sequence). V dropped 4 bases and J dropped 2 bases, with 18 bases sitting between them. This CDR3 is built from 16 residues. CDR3 nucleotide sequence: TGTGCCAGCAGCTATAAGGTTGGCCAGGCCGCCTACGAGCAGTACTTC. It is translated as CASSYKVGQAAYEQYF.

The chain combines TRBV27 with TRBJ1-6; D is uncertain. CDR3 length: 18 residues. The germline V and J ends were trimmed by 2 bases and 9 bases, with 23 bases remaining between them. Germline V gene lookup returns CDR1 MNHEY and CDR2 SMNVEV (reference sequence). CDR3 bases: TGTGCCAGCAGTTTAACCCCGCCGGTGGGCGGGAATGTTTCACCCCTCCACTTT. Translation: CASSLTPPVGGNVSPLHF.

The chain recombines TRBV5-4 with TRBJ2-2; D is unclear. V was trimmed by 0 bases and J by 0 bases, leaving 9 bases between them. Germline V lookup: CDR1 SGHNT, CDR2 YYREEE (reference sequence). CDR3 length: 16 amino acids. The DNA for the CDR3 is TGTGCCAGCAGCTTGGATCCAGATGCGAACACCGGGGAGCTGTTTTTT. Its protein product is CASSLDPDANTGELFF.

The chain has TRBV18 and TRBJ2-6; tentatively, D is TRBD2 (7 bases). Per the germline V gene, CDR1 is KGHSH and CDR2 is LQKENI. Trimming removed 10 bases from V and 11 bases from J, with 30 bases in between. The CDR3 is 17 residues long. The CDR3 spells CATRPELRGLGGDVLTF. The CDR3 coding sequence is TGTGCCACCCGCCCGGAGTTAAGGGGCCTAGGGGGGGACGTCCTGACTTTC. Drawing the rest from reference TRBV18 and TRBJ2-6, the complete variable domain is NAGVMQNPRHLVRRRGQEARLRCSPMKGHSHVYWYRQLPEEGLKFMVYLQKENIIDESGMPKERFSAEFPKEGPSILRIQQVVRGDSAAYFCATRPELRGLGGDVLTFGAGSRLTVL.

The chain combines TRBV28 with TRBJ1-4; D is unresolved. This CDR3 spans 17 amino acids. Germline values: CDR1 MDHEN, CDR2 SYDVKM. The V end was cut by 6 bases, the J end by 0 bases, with 17 bases between. The CDR3 DNA is TGTGCCAGCAGCCCCGGCGGGCGGGGATCAACTAATGAAAAACTGTTTTTT. The encoded protein is CASSPGGRGSTNEKLFF.